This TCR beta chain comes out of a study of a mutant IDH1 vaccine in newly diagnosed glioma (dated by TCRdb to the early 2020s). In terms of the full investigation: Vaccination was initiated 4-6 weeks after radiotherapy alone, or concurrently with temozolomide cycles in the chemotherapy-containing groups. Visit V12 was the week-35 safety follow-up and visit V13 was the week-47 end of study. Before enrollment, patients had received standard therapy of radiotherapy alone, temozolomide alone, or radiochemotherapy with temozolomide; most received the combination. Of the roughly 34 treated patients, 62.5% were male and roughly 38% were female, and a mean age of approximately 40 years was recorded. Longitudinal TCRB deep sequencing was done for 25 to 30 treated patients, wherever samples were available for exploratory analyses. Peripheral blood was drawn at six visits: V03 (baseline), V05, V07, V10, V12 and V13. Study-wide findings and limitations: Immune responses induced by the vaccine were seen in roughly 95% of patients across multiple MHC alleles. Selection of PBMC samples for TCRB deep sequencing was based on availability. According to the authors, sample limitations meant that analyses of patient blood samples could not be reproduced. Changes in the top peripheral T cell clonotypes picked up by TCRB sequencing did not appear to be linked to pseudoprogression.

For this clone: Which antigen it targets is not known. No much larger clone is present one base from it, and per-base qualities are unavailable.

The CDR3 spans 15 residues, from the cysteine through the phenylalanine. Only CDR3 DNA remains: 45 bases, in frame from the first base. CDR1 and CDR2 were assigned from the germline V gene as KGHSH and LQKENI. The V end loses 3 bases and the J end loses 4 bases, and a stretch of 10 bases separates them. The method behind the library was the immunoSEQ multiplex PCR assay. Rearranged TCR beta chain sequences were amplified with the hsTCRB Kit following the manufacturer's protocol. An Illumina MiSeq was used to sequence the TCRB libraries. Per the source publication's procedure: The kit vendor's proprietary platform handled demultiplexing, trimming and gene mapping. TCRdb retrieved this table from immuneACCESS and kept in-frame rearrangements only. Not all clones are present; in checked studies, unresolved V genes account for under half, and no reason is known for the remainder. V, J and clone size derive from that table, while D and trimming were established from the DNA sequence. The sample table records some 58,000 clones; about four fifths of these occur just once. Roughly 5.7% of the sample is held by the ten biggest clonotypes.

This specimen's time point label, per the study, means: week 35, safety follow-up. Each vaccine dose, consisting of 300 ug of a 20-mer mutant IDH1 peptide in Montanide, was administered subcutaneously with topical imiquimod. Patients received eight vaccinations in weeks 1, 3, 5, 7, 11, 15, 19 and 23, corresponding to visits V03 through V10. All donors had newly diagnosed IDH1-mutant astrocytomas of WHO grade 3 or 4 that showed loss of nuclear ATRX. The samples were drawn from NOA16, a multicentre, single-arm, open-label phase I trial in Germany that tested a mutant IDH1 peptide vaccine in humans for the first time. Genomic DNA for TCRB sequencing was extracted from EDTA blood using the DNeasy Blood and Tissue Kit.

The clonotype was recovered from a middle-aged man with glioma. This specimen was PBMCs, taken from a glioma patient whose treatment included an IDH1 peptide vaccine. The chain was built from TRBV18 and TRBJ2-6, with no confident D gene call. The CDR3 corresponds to CASSPRQDGANVLTF. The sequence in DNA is TGTGCCAGCTCACCCCGGCAGGACGGGGCCAACGTCCTGACTTTC.